This entry features one T cell receptor (beta chain) sequence. Its antigen is currently not known. No qualities accompany the bases; no much larger clone lies one base away. Library preparation was by 5' RACE. Sequencing was performed on an Illumina HiSeq 2000. Template switching introduced a universal primer binding site; the final cDNA contained a unique molecular identifier, enabling accurate counting of TCR cDNA molecules. Specific primers in the conserved constant-segment region were used to synthesize first-strand cDNA for TCR alpha and beta chains. To control for contamination, every cDNA library was double barcoded, receiving both a SMART-Mk sample barcode and Illumina barcodes. TruSeq adapter sequences and Illumina sample barcodes were added in two successive PCR steps. The Illumina HiSeq platform was used with custom primers to sequence TCR alpha and beta cDNA libraries. Turning to the authors' computational methods: MiGEC was used to process raw reads and extract unique molecular identifiers, and MiXCR was used to find CDR3 positions. For each individual, recombination models were inferred using an EM algorithm with the repgenHMM and IGoR tools. Shared clonotype analysis was performed with the tcR package in R, normalizing sharing by the product of cloneset sizes. Out-of-frame nonproductive sequences were analyzed to study raw recombination free of thymic and clonal selection effects. TCRdb trimmed the raw reads at Q25, called clones with MiXCR and kept productive beta chains. CDR3 protein sequences are deduplicated, and each keeps its most common genes and DNA. TCRdb assigned the V and J calls; the authors' analysis was not used. The sample profile shows about 470,000 distinct CDR3 sequences; roughly a quarter of them were found once. The ten largest clones add up to roughly 2.8% of the sample.

Every donor was a healthy Caucasian. The twin cohort consisted of three pairs of female monozygotic twins, all aged about 18 to 29 years. Positive isolation kits from Invitrogen were used to isolate the CD4+ and CD8+ T cell populations. The source of the sample is a study of identical twins (dated by TCRdb to 2015 to 2016). Broadly, across the study: The study deep-sequenced TCR alpha and beta repertoires from monozygotic twins, unrelated adults of various ages and cord blood to test whether fetal clonotypes persist. Replicate twin experiments were performed at different times using different library preparation protocols to rule out contamination.

Study-level results and caveats: Zero-insertion analyses could be partly confounded by invariant T cells such as MAIT and iNKT, although diverse VJ usage argued against such confounding for most clonotypes. Compared with coincidental sharing between unrelated individuals, an excess of low generation-probability sequences was observed among out-of-frame TCR alpha sequences shared between twins. Fewer insertions were carried by abundant cord blood beta clonotypes, a similar but weaker trend appeared in young adult naive repertoires, and no such trend appeared in memory repertoires. Because the same donors could not be followed over many years, conclusions were based on cross-sectional statistical analysis. In beta out-of-frame sequences, excess twin sharing was weaker, because having fewer shared sequences lowered the signal-to-noise ratio. In monozygotic twins, out-of-frame TCR alpha sharing was systematically underestimated by recombination models, although the models agreed with sharing between unrelated individuals.

Reading from cysteine to phenylalanine, the CDR3 counts 14 amino acids. This entry keeps only the CDR3 DNA: 42 bases, framed from base 1. V loses 3 bases of germline sequence and J loses 6 bases, and the interval between the two ends is 15 bases. This sample was shared with a second study, whose subject was T cells expressing NK-cell markers. In that second paper, the authors write: In sorted CD3+CD56+NKG2C+, CD3+CD56+NKG2C- and CD3+CD56-NKG2C+ T-cell subsets from several donors, TCR beta-chain repertoires were profiled. Among the eight sequenced donors, only one was HCMV-seronegative, while the other seven were HCMV-seropositive. In several experiments an anti-gammadeltaTCR antibody was added to restrict sorting to alphabetaTCR-expressing T cells. In a handful of donors, the dominant CD3+CD56+NKG2C+ clonotypes were among the top 10 CD8+ clonotypes and accounted for about 1.0-7.5% of CD8+ T cells. Those dominant clonotypes were again the most abundant among CD3+CD56-NKG2C+ cells in several donors, at about 28.3-65%. Whether the expanded NKG2C-expressing T cell clones were specific for HCMV antigens was left unclear. Randomly selected healthy volunteers, three men and five women, were used as the eight sequenced donors. To determine HCMV serostatus, a commercial ELISA kit was used to detect HCMV-specific IgG in serum. Reads were demultiplexed and grouped by UMI with MIGEC, and clonotypes were assembled and quantified with MiTCR. To remove erroneous sequences, TCR cDNA sequences were retained only when supported by two or more reads. The tcR package was used for downstream repertoire analysis, and clonotypes were matched between fractions using CDR3 nucleotide sequence together with V segment. Antigen specificity was annotated against VDJdb with VDJmatch, allowing one amino acid substitution in CDR3.

Rearrangement joined TRBV12-3 or TRBV12-4 to TRBJ2-7; no D gene is confidently identified. The sequenced sample was CD4+ T cells sorted from blood. The receptor was derived from a woman aged 18-29 years in good health. The base sequence is TGTGCCAGCAGTTTCACAGCCGGGCTCGGCGAGCAGTACTTC. Translation gives CASSFTAGLGEQYF.